Sequencing of this TCR beta chain was carried out in a study of identical twins. The germline CDR1 and CDR2 sequences are KGHSH and LQKENI. Trimming pared 2 bases from V and 4 bases from J, leaving 9 bases between. This CDR3 contains 14 residues. This clonotype showed up just a few times. Its antigen is undetermined. Study-level points and caveats: Cross-sectional statistics underpinned the conclusions; the same donors were not followed. Cord blood's abundant beta clonotypes had fewer insertions, unlike memory repertoires.

A universal primer site arose from template switching, and cDNA bore unique molecular identifiers. TCRdb called the 5' RACE reads again in MiXCR, with one record for every CDR3 protein. The sample holds approximately 470,000 distinct CDR3 sequences, approximately 15% seen once. In addition, the sample was reused for a study of yellow fever vaccine responses in identical twins. That work contributes: Reported findings indicate that twins' vaccine T cell responses seemed partially convergent, partially personalized.

Sequencing was performed on CD4+ T cells sorted from blood. The clonotype comes from a woman aged 18-29 years in good health. The chain links TRBV18 to TRBJ2-1; a possible D gene is TRBD2 (6 bases). CDR3 nucleotides: TGTGCCAGCTCACCAGCGGGGAGATACAATGAGCAGTTCTTC. Protein product: CASSPAGRYNEQFF.